This is a list of T cell receptor beta chains from one sample in a study of cytomegalovirus exposure and HLA in healthy donors. Clones were read by immunoSEQ multiplex PCR, and TCRdb kept only the in-frame ones, dropping some. Seen here are 120,000 to 150,000 clones, around three quarters observed once, and the top ten hold around 3%. The sequenced material came from PBMCs. The receptors stem from a middle-aged man in good health and CMV-seropositive. Each CDR3 is given with its conserved first and last residue. The order of the fields is V gene, clone size, J gene, D gene, CDR3 protein, CDR3 DNA. D genes are given only for firm matches. The size field is filled for only some rows; it gives once, few, many or a size class.

>TRBV7-3|few|TRBJ2-5|TRBD2
CASSLFSGSRGETQYF
TGTGCCAGCAGCTTATTTAGCGGGAGTAGGGGGGAGACCCAGTACTTC
>TRBV19|.|TRBJ1-2|.
CASSIVPGPYGYTF
TGTGCCAGTAGTATAGTTCCGGGTCCCTATGGCTACACCTTC
>TRBV4-3|.|TRBJ2-1|.
CASSQGRGAENEQFF
TGCGCCAGCAGCCAAGGGCGTGGGGCGGAGAATGAGCAGTTCTTC
>TRBV29-1|.|TRBJ2-3|TRBD1
CSVDEGAGTDTQYF
TGCAGCGTTGACGAGGGGGCTGGGACAGATACGCAGTATTTT
>TRBV5-8|.|TRBJ2-5|.
CASSRARQETQYF
TGTGCCAGCAGCAGAGCCAGGCAAGAGACCCAGTACTTC
>TRBV13|.|TRBJ1-1|.
CASSLGGSWGNTEAFF
TGTGCCAGCAGCTTAGGGGGGAGTTGGGGGAACACTGAAGCTTTCTTT
>TRBV15|.|TRBJ1-6|.
CATSRKGQGQSPLHF
TGTGCCACCAGTCGAAAGGGGCAGGGGCAATCACCCCTCCACTTT
>TRBV5-6|once|TRBJ1-1|.
CASSRRELEAFF
TGTGCCAGCAGTCGCAGGGAACTTGAAGCTTTCTTT
>TRBV4-1|.|TRBJ2-7|.
CASSQDVQGKYAYEQYF
TGCGCCAGCAGCCAAGATGTCCAGGGAAAGTATGCATACGAGCAGTACTTC
>TRBV7-7|few|TRBJ1-2|.
CASSLGGWQGIIYNYGYTF
TGTGCCAGCAGCTTAGGGGGGTGGCAGGGGATTATTTACAACTATGGCTACACCTTC
>TRBV25-1|few|TRBJ2-7|.
CASSEFGGTYEQYF
TGTGCCAGCAGTGAATTCGGCGGTACCTACGAGCAGTACTTC
>TRBV4-3|.|TRBJ1-2|TRBD1
CASSQEYRGSYGYTF
TGCGCCAGCAGCCAAGAGTACAGGGGATCCTATGGCTACACCTTC
>TRBV4-1|.|TRBJ2-7|TRBD2
CASSGSGGSYEQYF
TGCGCCAGCAGCGGCAGCGGGGGATCCTACGAGCAGTACTTC
>TRBV7-9|.|TRBJ2-7|.
CSSTLSSPFPNYEQYF
TGTTCCAGCACCCTATCCTCACCGTTTCCCAACTACGAGCAGTACTTC
>TRBV7-8|.|TRBJ1-1|TRBD1
CASSTRQGETTEAFF
TGTGCCAGCAGCACTCGACAGGGGGAGACCACTGAAGCTTTCTTT
>TRBV7-9|.|TRBJ1-4|.
CASSLGPQGGEKLFF
TGTGCCAGCAGCTTAGGCCCCCAGGGTGGGGAAAAACTGTTTTTT
>TRBV28|few|TRBJ2-7|.
CASSSGTAPYEQYF
TGTGCCAGCAGTTCGGGGACTGCACCCTACGAGCAGTACTTC